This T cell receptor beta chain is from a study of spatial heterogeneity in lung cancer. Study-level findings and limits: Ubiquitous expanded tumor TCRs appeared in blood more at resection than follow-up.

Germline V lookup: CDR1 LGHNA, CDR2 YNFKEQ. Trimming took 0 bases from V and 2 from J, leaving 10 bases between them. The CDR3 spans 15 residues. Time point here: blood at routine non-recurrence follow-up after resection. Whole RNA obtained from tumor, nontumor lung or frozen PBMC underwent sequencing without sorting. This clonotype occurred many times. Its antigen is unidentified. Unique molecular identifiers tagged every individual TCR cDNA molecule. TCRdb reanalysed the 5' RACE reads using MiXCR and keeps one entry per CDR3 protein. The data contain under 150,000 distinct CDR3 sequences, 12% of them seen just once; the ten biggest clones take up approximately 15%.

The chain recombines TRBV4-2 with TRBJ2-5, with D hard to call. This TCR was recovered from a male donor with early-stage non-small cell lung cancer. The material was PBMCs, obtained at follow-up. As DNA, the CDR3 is TGTGCCAGCAGCCAAGATTGGGCGGCACAAGAGACCCAGTACTTC. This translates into CASSQDWAAQETQYF.